The rows below give T cell receptor beta chains drawn from one sample of a study of blood T cell repertoires in COVID-19. Clones were sequenced by immunoSEQ multiplex PCR, and TCRdb holds only the in-frame ones, with some missing. The sample holds just under 60,000 clones, about 78% seen once. Sequencing was carried out using peripheral blood. These receptors were collected from a man older than 75 with acute or convalescent COVID-19. CDR3s include the opening cysteine and the closing phenylalanine or tryptophan. D genes are given only for firm matches. Size is omitted from some rows. Given values are once, few, many or a class for expanded clones.

j_call v_call clone_size d_call cdr3_aa cdr3_nt
TRBJ1-5 TRBV9 . TRBD1 CASSVGGTENQPQHF TGTGCCAGCAGCGTAGGAGGGACAGAGAATCAGCCCCAGCATTTT
TRBJ2-2 TRBV7-8 . TRBD1 CASRQSRGQGNTGELFF TGTGCCAGCAGGCAATCCCGGGGACAGGGAAACACCGGGGAGCTGTTTTTT
TRBJ1-5 TRBV19 . . CASSREGTGNQPQHF TGTGCCAGTAGTAGAGAGGGCACCGGCAATCAGCCCCAGCATTTT
TRBJ2-1 TRBV29-1 . TRBD1 CSVRQGDEQFF TGCAGCGTGAGACAGGGCGATGAGCAGTTCTTC
TRBJ1-2 TRBV19 . . CASSLSGVNYGYTF TGTGCCAGTAGTTTATCAGGCGTTAACTATGGCTACACCTTC
TRBJ2-5 TRBV29-1 . . CSYRGQETQYF TGCAGCTACCGGGGACAAGAGACCCAGTACTTC
TRBJ1-1 TRBV4-2 few . CASSQEGGLTEAFF TGTGCCAGCAGCCAAGAGGGAGGGCTCACTGAAGCTTTCTTT
TRBJ2-7 TRBV6-5 . . CASRAVGSEQYF TGTGCCAGCAGAGCGGTGGGTTCCGAGCAGTACTTC
TRBJ1-5 TRBV30 . TRBD1 CAWGRTGRGSNQPQHF TGTGCCTGGGGGAGGACAGGCCGGGGTAGCAATCAGCCCCAGCATTTT
TRBJ2-7 TRBV15 . . CATSREQIAYEQYF TGTGCCACCAGCAGAGAACAGATCGCCTACGAGCAGTACTTC
TRBJ2-3 TRBV5-1 once TRBD1 CASSVGTGSTDTQYF TGCGCCAGCAGCGTGGGGACAGGGAGCACAGATACGCAGTATTTT
TRBJ2-1 TRBV9 . . CASSVGSGTNEQFF TGTGCCAGCAGCGTAGGAAGCGGGACAAATGAGCAGTTCTTC
TRBJ1-1 TRBV6-2/TRBV6-3 . . CASSWGLRAFF TGTGCCAGCAGCTGGGGACTAAGAGCTTTCTTT
TRBJ2-7 TRBV6-5 . TRBD1 CASRDRGKSLHEQYF TGTGCCAGCAGGGACAGGGGGAAAAGTTTGCACGAGCAGTACTTC
TRBJ2-2 TRBV18 . . CASSPSTPNTGELFF TGTGCCAGCTCACCGTCGACTCCTAACACCGGGGAGCTGTTTTTT
TRBJ1-2 TRBV6-5 . TRBD1 CASSRQGSGYTF TGTGCCAGCAGTAGACAGGGCTCTGGCTACACCTTC
TRBJ2-6 TRBV27 . . CASSLSTPGAGANVLTF TGTGCCAGCAGTTTATCCACCCCAGGGGCTGGGGCCAACGTCCTGACTTTC
TRBJ2-1 TRBV9 . TRBD2 CASSVVAGANNEQFF TGTGCCAGCAGCGTAGTTGCGGGAGCCAACAATGAGCAGTTCTTC
TRBJ2-2 TRBV7-2 . . CASSKERSRELFF TGTGCCAGCAGCAAAGAACGGTCCCGGGAGCTGTTTTTT
TRBJ2-1 TRBV27 . TRBD2 CASRLAGGNEQFF TGTGCCAGTCGACTAGCGGGAGGCAATGAGCAGTTCTTC
TRBJ1-4 TRBV30 . TRBD1 CAWSAYDRGKLFF TGTGCCTGGAGTGCCTACGACAGGGGAAAACTGTTTTTT
TRBJ2-1 TRBV24-1 . TRBD2 CATSDSWTSGRPYNEQFF TGTGCCACCAGTGACTCATGGACTAGCGGGAGACCTTACAATGAGCAGTTCTTC
TRBJ2-7 TRBV9 . . CASSVRAEGEQYF TGTGCCAGCAGCGTGAGGGCGGAAGGGGAGCAGTACTTC
TRBJ1-1 TRBV7-3 . . CASSPNPGAATEAFF TGTGCCAGCAGCCCCAACCCCGGAGCTGCCACTGAAGCTTTCTTT
TRBJ2-5 TRBV10-3 . TRBD1 CAISGPGQGFETQYF TGTGCCATCAGTGGACCGGGACAGGGGTTCGAGACCCAGTACTTC
TRBJ1-4 TRBV14 . TRBD1 CASSRRTGDWEKLFF TGTGCCAGCAGCCGACGAACAGGGGATTGGGAAAAACTGTTTTTT
TRBJ2-4 TRBV7-6 . . CASSSDAGNIQYF TGTGCCAGCAGCTCCGATGCGGGGAACATTCAGTACTTC
TRBJ2-7 TRBV5-1 . . CASSFGERGEQYF TGCGCCAGCAGCTTCGGGGAGCGAGGCGAGCAGTACTTC
TRBJ2-5 TRBV3-1/TRBV3-2 once TRBD2 CASSQDREGLAGVGWETQYF TGTGCCAGCAGCCAAGATCGAGAGGGACTAGCGGGGGTCGGGTGGGAGACCCAGTACTTC
TRBJ1-1 TRBV6-5 . . CASVWAALNTEAFF TGTGCCAGCGTTTGGGCAGCTTTGAACACTGAAGCTTTCTTT
TRBJ1-6 TRBV18 . . CASSPGRGLPLHF TGTGCCAGCTCACCAGGCAGGGGCTTACCCCTCCACTTT
TRBJ1-2 TRBV4-1 . . CASSLSPTVSNYGYTF TGCGCCAGCAGCCTTTCCCCGACAGTTTCTAACTATGGCTACACCTTC
TRBJ2-3 TRBV19 . TRBD2 CASSSGTSGRVTDTQYF TGTGCCAGTAGTTCCGGGACTAGCGGGAGAGTCACAGATACGCAGTATTTT
TRBJ1-2 TRBV6-5 few TRBD1 CASATGGKNYGYTF TGTGCCAGTGCAACAGGGGGCAAAAACTATGGCTACACCTTC
TRBJ2-3 TRBV11-2 . TRBD2 CASSFGGRTADTQYF TGTGCCAGCAGCTTTGGCGGGAGGACGGCAGATACGCAGTATTTT
TRBJ2-3 TRBV6-5 . TRBD1 CASSYRDRGTDTQYF TGTGCCAGCAGTTATCGGGACAGGGGCACAGATACGCAGTATTTT
TRBJ2-1 TRBV19 . TRBD2 CASSASGRGSYNEQFF TGTGCCAGTAGTGCTAGCGGGAGGGGGTCCTACAATGAGCAGTTCTTC
TRBJ1-5 TRBV27 . TRBD1 CASKTGGGNQPQHF TGTGCCAGCAAAACAGGGGGCGGCAATCAGCCCCAGCATTTT
TRBJ2-3 TRBV4-2 . TRBD2 CASSLRTSGGSTDTQYF TGTGCCAGCAGCCTGCGGACTAGCGGGGGTAGCACAGATACGCAGTATTTT
TRBJ1-4 TRBV11-3 once . CASSLRATGTKGEKLFF TGTGCCAGCAGCTTGCGTGCCACAGGGACAAAGGGTGAAAAACTGTTTTTT
TRBJ1-5 TRBV6-6 . . CASSGQNSNQPQHF TGTGCCAGCAGTGGACAGAATAGCAATCAGCCCCAGCATTTT
TRBJ2-5 TRBV2 . TRBD1 CASSALDRGQETQYF TGTGCCAGCAGCGCCTTGGACAGGGGGCAAGAGACCCAGTACTTC
TRBJ2-3 TRBV3-1/TRBV3-2 . . CASSSTGGRPSTDTQYF TGTGCCAGCAGCTCCACCGGGGGAAGACCGAGCACAGATACGCAGTATTTT
TRBJ1-4 TRBV7-6 . TRBD1 CASSQDRFTNEKLFF TGTGCCAGCAGCCAGGACAGGTTTACTAATGAAAAACTGTTTTTT